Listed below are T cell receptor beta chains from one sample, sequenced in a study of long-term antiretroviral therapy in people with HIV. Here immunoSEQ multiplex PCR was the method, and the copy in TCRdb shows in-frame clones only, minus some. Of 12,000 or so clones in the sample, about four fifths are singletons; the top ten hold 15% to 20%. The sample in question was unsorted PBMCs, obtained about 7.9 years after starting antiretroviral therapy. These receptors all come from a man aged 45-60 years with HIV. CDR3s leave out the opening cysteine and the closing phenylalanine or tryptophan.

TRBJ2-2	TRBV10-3	VSRDRATGELF
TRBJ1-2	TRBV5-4	ASSLAPGQGYGYT
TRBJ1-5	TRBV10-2	ASSTGDIGNQPQH
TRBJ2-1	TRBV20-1	SASRNVEQF
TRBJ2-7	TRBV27	ASRTGTGPYEQY
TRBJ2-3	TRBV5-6	ASSLGGSTDTQY
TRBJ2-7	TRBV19	ASSISLGQIYEQY
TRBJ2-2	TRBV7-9	ASRFGLAGVNTGELF
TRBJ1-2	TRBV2	ASAPDRDLDGYT
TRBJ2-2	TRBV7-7	ASSSGLNTGELF
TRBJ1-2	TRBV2	ASSEDEGADYT
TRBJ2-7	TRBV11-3	ASSPPGQYSYEQY
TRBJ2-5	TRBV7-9	AWGGADETQY
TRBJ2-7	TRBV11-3	ASSLPYRDEQY
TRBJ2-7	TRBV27	ASSLSLNTEYEQY